This T cell receptor (beta chain) was obtained from a study of blood T cell repertoires in COVID-19. Study context: Both acute and convalescent COVID-19 samples were obtained from the United States, Italy and Spain. PBMCs, B-cell-depleted T cells, or T cells provided the cDNA or gDNA that made up the material.

The Seattle patients, enrolled during active infection, were followed longitudinally. This clone showed up just a few times. As handled by the study authors: Estimated nucleated cell counts came from reference gene primer amplification. Sequencing was performed with immunoSEQ multiplex PCR; in TCRdb, only in-frame clones are kept and a portion is missing. That table supplies the V and J calls and clone size; D and trimming were determined from the DNA. The profile shows around 210,000 clones, under 90% of them singletons. Per the germline V gene, CDR1 is SGHNT and CDR2 is YYREEE (reference sequence). Trimming took 0 bases from V and 0 from J, leaving 7 bases between them. The CDR3 is 16 residues long.

The V call is TRBV5-4, the J call TRBJ1-6; perhaps TRBD1 as D (5 bases). This clonotype was sampled from a woman older than 75 with COVID-19, enrolled during active disease. Sequencing input: peripheral blood. The CDR3: CASSLDRSSYNSPLHF. For the CDR3, the DNA is TGTGCCAGCAGCTTGGACAGGAGCTCCTATAATTCACCCCTCCACTTT.